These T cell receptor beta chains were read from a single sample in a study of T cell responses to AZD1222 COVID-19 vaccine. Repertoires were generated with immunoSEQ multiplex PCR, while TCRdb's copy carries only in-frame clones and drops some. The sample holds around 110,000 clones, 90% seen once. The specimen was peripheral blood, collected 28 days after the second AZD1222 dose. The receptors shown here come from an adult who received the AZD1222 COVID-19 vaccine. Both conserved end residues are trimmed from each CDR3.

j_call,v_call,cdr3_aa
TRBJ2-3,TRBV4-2,ASSLQGEASTDTQY
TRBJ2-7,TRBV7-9,ASSLGQGNSYEQY
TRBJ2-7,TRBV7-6,ASSQPADRNYEQY
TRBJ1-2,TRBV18,ASSPPGQTGGSYGYT
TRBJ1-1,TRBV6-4,ASSRTGNTEAF
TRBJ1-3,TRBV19,ASRPYSGNTIY
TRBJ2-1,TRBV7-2,ASSLGPPSGGYYNEQF
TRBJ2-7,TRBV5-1,ASSFLRFYFKISYEQY
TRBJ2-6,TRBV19,ASSIEGDGSGANVLT
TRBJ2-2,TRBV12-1,ASSFFHTGELF
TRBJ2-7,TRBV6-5,ASSFSGDREQY
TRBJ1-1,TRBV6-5,ASSPPGETEAF
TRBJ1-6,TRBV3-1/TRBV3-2,ASSQVNLQRASPLH
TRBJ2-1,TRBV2,ASGGVYEQF
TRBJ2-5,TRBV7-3,ASSPYGRWETQY
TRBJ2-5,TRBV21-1,ASSRGETQY
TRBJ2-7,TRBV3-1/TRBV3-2,ASSPGLVRGYEQY
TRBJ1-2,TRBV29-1,SVVSTGIYGYT
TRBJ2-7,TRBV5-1,ASSLVGGYEQY
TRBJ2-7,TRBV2,ASSRLGQYEQY
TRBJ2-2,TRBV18,ASSPTGMRTGELF
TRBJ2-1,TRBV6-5,ASSYPDPSSEQF
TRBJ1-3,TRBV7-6,ASSLGGNPGNTIY
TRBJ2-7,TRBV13,ASSQNPGAYEQY
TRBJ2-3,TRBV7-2,ASSPVRDSQSDTQY
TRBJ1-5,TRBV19,ASRSYSDNQPQH
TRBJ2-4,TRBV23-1,ASSQPGQIAKNIQY
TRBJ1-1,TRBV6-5,ASSLPPGLGTEAF
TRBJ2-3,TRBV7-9,ASSLGLTGDTQY
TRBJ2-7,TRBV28,ASTADLYEQY
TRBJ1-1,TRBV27,ASSSPNGEAF
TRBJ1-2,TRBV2,ASSEGGYYGYT
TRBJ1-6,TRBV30,AWARGTVNSPLH
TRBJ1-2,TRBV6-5,ASGGRVTGYGYT
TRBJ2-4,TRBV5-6,ASSTTVAKNIQY
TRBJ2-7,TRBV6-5,ASSYPYTDEQY
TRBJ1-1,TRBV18,ASSPDRPAEAF
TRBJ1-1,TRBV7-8,ASSVRDSVNTEAF
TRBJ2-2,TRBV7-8,ASSRGELF
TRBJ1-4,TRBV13,ASSGRTGATNEKLF
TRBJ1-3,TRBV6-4,ASSDSAGAGNTIY
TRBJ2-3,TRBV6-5,AGTGTQLTDTQY